This T cell receptor beta chain comes out of a study of Graves' ophthalmopathy and Graves' hyperthyroidism. This clonotype was detected only a few times. Excluded were patients with other autoimmune diseases, uncontrolled infections, pregnancy or lactation. CDR3 length: 13 amino acids. Trimming removed 3 bases from V and 5 bases from J, with 11 bases in between. Looked up from germline, CDR1 is SGHAT and CDR2 is FQNNGV. The authors amplified TCR beta CDR3 regions, and they did so from RNA transcripts for repertoire sequencing. RT-PCR with HTBI primers came first, then second-round multiplex PCR. TCRdb re-derived calls from the multiplex PCR reads in MiXCR, one entry per CDR3 protein. Of almost 750,000 distinct CDR3 sequences in the sample, 35% to 50% were seen once.

The origin of this receptor is an adult man with Graves' ophthalmopathy. Sequencing input: peripheral blood. The chain employs TRBV11-2 and TRBJ2-7; possibly TRBD1 for D (5 bases). CDR3 bases: TGTGCCAGCAGCTTTTTAGGGGCCGACGAGCAGTACTTC. It encodes CASSFLGADEQYF.